This T cell receptor beta chain was recorded in a study of cytomegalovirus exposure and HLA in healthy donors. A multiplex PCR was run with 60 Vbeta primers and 13 Jbeta primers. Libraries were prepared by immunoSEQ multiplex PCR; TCRdb keeps only in-frame clonotypes and omits some of them. The sample has around 180,000 clones, 70% to 80% seen once. Each donor was healthy, and each was a bone marrow donor. This clone was seen a handful of times. This CDR3 comprises 14 residues. Germline-derived CDR1 and CDR2 are SGHTA and FQGTGA. Trimming removed 2 bases at V and 6 bases at J, with 12 bases between. V is TRBV7-3 and J is TRBJ2-3; D is uncertain. The material sequenced was PBMCs. This receptor was identified in a woman in her 30s in good health and CMV-seropositive. The CDR3 protein is CASSLLSSLDTQYF. DNA for the CDR3: TGTGCCAGCAGCTTATTAAGTAGTCTGGATACGCAGTATTTT. Combining the CDR3 with reference TRBV7-3 and TRBJ2-3 gives the whole variable domain GAGVSQTPSNKVTEKGKYVELRCDPISGHTALYWYRQSLGQGPEFLIYFQGTGAADDSGLPNDRFFAVRPEGSVSTLKIQRTERGDSAVYLCASSLLSSLDTQYFGPGTRLTVL.